Below, one TCR beta chain is given with its context. This clonotype has ten or more counts. Its antigen target is currently unknown. Per-nucleotide qualities are absent, and no much larger clonotype sits a single base away. These data come from a study of T cells in Graves' hyperthyroidism and ophthalmopathy (dated by TCRdb to about 2019). Background on the whole study: Peripheral blood was sampled at the time of initial diagnosis, prior to any treatment. The approximately 90 discovery patients were randomly split 7:3 into training and test sets. The study also compared thyroid tissue and blood T-cell repertoires from more than 5 Graves' hyperthyroidism patients. Following sampling, methimazole starting at 30 mg daily was given to hyperthyroidism patients, and high-dose intravenous methylprednisolone was given to ophthalmopathy patients. Prospective prediction of ophthalmopathy was tested in an independent validation cohort consisting of fewer than 20 hyperthyroidism patients and over 15 patients who later progressed to ophthalmopathy. To identify TCR V-J signatures that set the groups apart, the researchers used a discovery cohort of about a hundred patients, made up of under 45 with Graves' ophthalmopathy and about 59 with stable Graves' hyperthyroidism. According to the paper, TCR Vbeta CDR3 sequencing was carried out on about 140 peripheral blood samples, which came from 40 to 45 ophthalmopathy, about 75 hyperthyroidism and around 17 progressor patients.

TCR beta CDR3 regions were amplified from RNA transcripts. For the first round of RT-PCR on the TCR CDR3, the HTBI primer set was used together with the Qiagen OneStep RT-PCR kit. Libraries were constructed in a second round of multiplex PCR, after which size selection and purification were performed. Sequencing of the libraries was done on an Illumina HiSeq2000 using paired-end 100 bp reads. Regarding the original processing steps: Raw data were processed with SOAPnuke, discarding reads with adapters, uncalled bases, mean Phred below 15, or no exact constant-primer or identifier match. COPE v1.2.5 was used to merge the high-quality paired reads, and each unique nucleotide sequence was defined as a clonotype. MiTCR v1.1 was used to align the clonotypes against IMGT TRBV, TRBD and TRBJ reference segments. The analysis was restricted to V-J combinations with a frequency above 0.0001, which together covered roughly 99% of the repertoires. The TCS score was defined as the ratio of F50 (clonal expansion) to E x V (chaos), calculated using BLOSUM62-based TCRdist between CDR3 peptides within each V-J. Welch's t-statistics and random forest reduced around 550 V-J features to 13, which were used in a naive Bayes classifier (R e1071). The public reads were quality trimmed at Q25 with fastp and then assembled into clones with MiXCR by TCRdb, keeping productive beta chains. Entries are consolidated by CDR3 protein sequence, retaining the most common genes and DNA. Clone size and V and J calls follow TCRdb, not the original study. The sample yields roughly 650,000 distinct CDR3 sequences; 16% were counted once. In total, the top ten clones hold approximately 3.5% of the sample.

According to the germline V gene (reference sequence), CDR1 reads SEHNR and CDR2 reads FQNEAQ. V was cut back by 2 bases and J by 2 bases, leaving a gap of 11 bases between them. The CDR3 starts with the cysteine, ends with the phenylalanine, and has 15 residues. Only CDR3 DNA is held: 45 bases, read in frame from base 1. Overall study results and their limits: Blood samples also contained most of the expanded thyroid clonotypes (frequency above 0.001), which suggests that blood repertoires may reflect thyroid immune responses. A model built on a 13 V-J signature distinguished ophthalmopathy from stable hyperthyroidism, reaching about 89% sensitivity and 81.08% specificity in cross-validation and 80%/75% in testing. No statistical method was used to set the sample size in advance, and investigators knew the group allocation. In validation, progression to ophthalmopathy was predicted by the model with approximately 67% sensitivity and roughly 72% specificity, a median of approximately 6.5 months before onset.

Ophthalmopathy patients had moderately to severely active disease, with a Clinical Activity Score of 3 or more, a NOSPECS grade of 4 or more, and a disease duration of less than 3 months. The study excluded patients with uncontrolled infections, other autoimmune diseases, pregnancy or lactation. Clinical symptoms, serum thyroxine and TRAb, thyroid ultrasound, and orbital computed tomography formed the basis for the diagnoses. Ficoll-Paque density gradient centrifugation was used to isolate PBMCs from about 9 ml of fresh peripheral blood. Total RNA was extracted with Trizol reagent, and quality was checked on an Agilent 2100 Bioanalyzer.

This sequence originates from a middle-aged woman with Graves' ophthalmopathy. The sample comprised blood. The V gene is TRBV7-9 and the J gene is TRBJ2-3, and perhaps TRBD2 as D gene, on 5 matching bases. The sequenced DNA is TGTGCCAGCAGCTTACTAGCTGCATCCACAGATACGCAGTATTTT. It specifies CASSLLAASTDTQYF.